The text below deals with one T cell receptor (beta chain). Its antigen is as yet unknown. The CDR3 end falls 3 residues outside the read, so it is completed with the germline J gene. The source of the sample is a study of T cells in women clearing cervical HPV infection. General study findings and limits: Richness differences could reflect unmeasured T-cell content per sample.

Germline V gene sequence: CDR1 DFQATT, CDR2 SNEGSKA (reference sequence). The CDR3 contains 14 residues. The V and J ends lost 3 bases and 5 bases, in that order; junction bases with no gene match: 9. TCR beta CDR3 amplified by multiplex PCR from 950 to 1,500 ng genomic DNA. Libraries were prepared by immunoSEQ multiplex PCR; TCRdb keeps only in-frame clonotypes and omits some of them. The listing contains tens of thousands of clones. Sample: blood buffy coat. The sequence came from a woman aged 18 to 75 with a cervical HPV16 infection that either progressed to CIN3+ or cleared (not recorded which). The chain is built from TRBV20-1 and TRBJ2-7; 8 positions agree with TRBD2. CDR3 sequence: CSARAGSGGHEQYF. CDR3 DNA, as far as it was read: TGCAGTGCTAGGGCCGGGAGCGGGGGCCACGAG.